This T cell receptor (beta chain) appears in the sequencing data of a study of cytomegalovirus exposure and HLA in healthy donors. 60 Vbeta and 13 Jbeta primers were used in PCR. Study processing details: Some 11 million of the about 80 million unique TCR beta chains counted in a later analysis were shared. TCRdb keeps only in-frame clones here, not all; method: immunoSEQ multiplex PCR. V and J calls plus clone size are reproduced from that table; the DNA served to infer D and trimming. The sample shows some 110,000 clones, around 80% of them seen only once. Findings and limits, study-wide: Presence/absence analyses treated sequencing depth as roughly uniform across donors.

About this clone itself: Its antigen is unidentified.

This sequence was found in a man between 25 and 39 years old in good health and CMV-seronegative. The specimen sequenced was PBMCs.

The CDR3 DNA follows: TGCGCCAGCAGTGAGTCCGGGACAGGGTACCAAGAGACCCAGTACTTC. Protein: CASSESGTGYQETQYF. The chain carries TRBV10-1 and TRBJ2-5; 9 bases line up with TRBD1. The trim removed 0 bases at V and 0 bases at J, leaving 2 bases unmatched. The CDR3 runs 16 residues. Germline-derived CDR1 and CDR2 are WNHNN and SYGVQD (reference sequence).